This TCR beta chain emerged from a study of blood T cell repertoires in COVID-19. For the study at large: PBMCs, B-cell-depleted T cells, or T cells were the source of the cDNA or gDNA that made up the material.

Authors' analysis steps: Amplifying reference gene primers gave estimates of nucleated cell counts. TCRdb keeps only in-frame clones here, not all; method: immunoSEQ multiplex PCR. The V and J calls and clone size were taken over from that table, and D and trimming were inferred from the DNA. The sample consists of 150,000 to 200,000 clones, 80% to 90% of them appearing once. Germline V gene lookup returns CDR1 SEHNR and CDR2 FQNEAQ (reference sequence). Trimming shortened V by 3 bases and J by 5 bases, and 13 bases separated the two germline ends. CDR3 length equals 14 residues. The clonotype comes from a man aged 18 to 30 with active or convalescent COVID-19. The chain joins TRBV7-9 to TRBJ1-1, with a weak D call TRBD1 (5 bases). The sequenced sample was peripheral blood. The CDR3 loop reads CASSFAGGGTEAFF. CDR3 DNA sequence: TGTGCCAGCAGCTTCGCCGGGGGAGGTACTGAAGCTTTCTTT.